Below, 27 T cell receptor beta chains from the same sample are listed, as sequenced in a study of PD-L1 blockade in urothelial cancer. Some clones are missing from TCRdb's copy, which holds only in-frame ones; the method was immunoSEQ multiplex PCR. The top ten clones hold approximately 33% of a sample with 20,000 to 30,000 clones, less than 90% of them seen once. The material was PBMCs, obtained around atezolizumab (anti-PD-L1) treatment. The receptors stem from a man aged 55 to 70 with urothelial cancer.

V and J are TRBV6-6 and TRBJ2-7; tentative D call: TRBD1 (6 bases). This CDR3 has 14 residues. Trimming cost V 4 bases and J 5 bases, with 15 bases left between them. Germline V gene lookup returns CDR1 MNHNY and CDR2 SVGAGI (reference sequence). The CDR3 protein is CASSSRQGSHEQYF. The CDR3 region has the DNA TGTGCCAGCAGTTCGCGGCAGGGGAGCCACGAGCAGTACTTC.

As DNA, the CDR3 is TGTGCCAGCAGCCCCGGGACAGGGTCCCACAATGAGCAGTTCTTC. Its translation is CASSPGTGSHNEQFF. The chain has TRBV7-9 and TRBJ2-1; 9 nucleotides align to TRBD1. The J segment lost 5 bases and the V segment lost 5 bases, leaving 7 bases of the junction unmatched. Per the germline V gene, CDR1 is SEHNR and CDR2 is FQNEAQ (reference sequence). The CDR3 is 15 amino acids.

V is TRBV5-4 and J is TRBJ1-1, with no clear D. CDR3 length: 12 residues. Germline V CDR1 and CDR2: SGHNT, YYREEE (reference sequence). Trimming took 4 bases from V and 10 from J, leaving 14 bases between them. The CDR3 DNA reads as TGTGCCAGCAGCGATACCGATCGGGGAGCTTTCTTT. As protein: CASSDTDRGAFF.

The CDR3 DNA is TGCGCCAGCAGCAGTCCTGAGACAGGGGGCCACGAGCAGTACTTC. Encoded protein: CASSSPETGGHEQYF. This rearrangement joins TRBV5-1 to TRBJ2-7, with 10 nucleotides matching TRBD1. The ends lost 4 bases at V and 5 bases at J; junction bases unmatched: 9. The germline V gene encodes CDR1 SGHRS and CDR2 YFSETQ. CDR3 length: 15 residues.

The chain combines TRBV25-1 with TRBJ2-3; D perhaps matches TRBD1 (5 bases). The CDR3 runs to 14 residues. The V gene's germline CDR1 is MGHDK and CDR2 SYGVNS. V lost 5 bases to trimming and J lost 0 bases, with 9 bases between them. The CDR3 bases are TGTGCCAGCAGTCTTCACAGGAGCACAGATACGCAGTATTTT. Its protein is CASSLHRSTDTQYF.

The chain joins TRBV9 to TRBJ1-2; maybe TRBD1 (5 bases). Germline V lookup: CDR1 SGDLS, CDR2 YYNGEE. The V and J ends lost 3 bases and 12 bases respectively, with 18 bases between them. The CDR3 consists of 13 residues. The CDR3 DNA follows: TGTGCCAGCAGCGAGGGGTTTACGGGTTACCACACCTTC. Translating gives CASSEGFTGYHTF.

The rearrangement joins TRBV6-5 to TRBJ1-5; no definite D call. Germline lookup yields CDR1 MNHEY and CDR2 SVGAGI. V lost 2 bases and J lost 1, with 9 bases in between. The CDR3 length is 15 residues. Here the CDR3 DNA reads TGTGCCAGCAGTTACCGAGGTCAAAGCAATCAGCCCCAGCATTTT. This codes for CASSYRGQSNQPQHF.

The J gene is TRBJ1-1, the V gene TRBV2; D possibly corresponds to TRBD1 (5 bases). Germline lookup yields CDR1 SNHLY and CDR2 FYNNEI. Trimming stripped 6 bases from V and 4 bases from J, with 12 bases between. The CDR3 covers 13 residues. This CDR3 is CASRGAPLTEAFF. CDR3 in DNA: TGTGCCAGCAGAGGGGCCCCGCTCACTGAAGCTTTCTTT.

This chain links TRBV4-2 with TRBJ2-3; TRBD2 might be the D (6 bases). Germline CDR1 LGHNA, CDR2 YNFKEQ. CDR3 length equals 13 residues. Trimming pared 0 bases from V and 13 bases from J, leaving 14 bases between. The CDR3, as DNA: TGTGCCAGCAGCCAAGAAAGACTCGGGGAGGAGTATTTT. Residues: CASSQERLGEEYF.

The chain combines TRBV30 with TRBJ1-3; D unresolved. The CDR3 has 16 amino acids. The V gene's germline CDR1 is GTSNPN and CDR2 SVGIG (reference sequence). V was shortened by 2 bases and J by 3 bases, with 17 bases between the two germline ends. The CDR3 sequence: CAWSRGSKVFGNTIYF. In nucleotides, the CDR3 is TGTGCCTGGAGTCGGGGTTCGAAGGTGTTTGGAAACACCATATATTTT.

J is TRBJ2-2 and V is TRBV6-4, with 7 bases identical to TRBD1. The junction had 4 bases not matched to a gene; V was cut back by 4 bases and J by 8 bases. This CDR3 contains 13 residues. In germline, CDR1 is MRHNA, CDR2 SNTAGT. CDR3 sequence reads: CASSAETGGELFF. The CDR3 DNA reads TGTGCCAGCAGTGCCGAGACAGGGGGGGAGCTGTTTTTT.

The V and J genes are TRBV28 and TRBJ1-2; D is perhaps TRBD1 (5 bases). Germline loops: CDR1 MDHEN, CDR2 SYDVKM. V was pared by 5 bases and J by 2 bases, with 12 bases between. The CDR3 sequence is 14 residues long. CDR3 nucleotide sequence: TGTGCCAGCAGTGGAACAGGCGCAAACTATGGCTACACCTTC. Translated: CASSGTGANYGYTF.

The chain recombines TRBV19 with TRBJ2-3; 8 nucleotides align to TRBD2. V trimming: 3 bases; J trimming: 4 bases; junction bases outside the gene matches: 9. Germline assignment: CDR1 LNHDA and CDR2 SQIVND (reference sequence). The CDR3 has 16 residues. The CDR3 nucleotides read TGTGCCAGTAGTATCCGAACCGGACTAGCCCCAGATACGCAGTATTTT. This codes for CASSIRTGLAPDTQYF.

This chain connects TRBV4-3 to TRBJ1-3; D not resolved. The V gene's germline CDR1 is LGHNA and CDR2 YSLEER. The CDR3 spans 16 residues. Trimming pared 2 bases from V and 1 base from J, leaving 12 bases between. Here the CDR3 DNA reads TGCGCCAGCAGCCAATTTTTGGCCCTTTCTGGAAACACCATATATTTT. This encodes CASSQFLALSGNTIYF.

This sequence joins TRBV5-4 and TRBJ2-2; TRBD1 might be the D (6 bases). V was clipped by 4 bases and J by 5 bases, with 18 bases between them. The CDR3 covers 16 residues. Germline V gene lookup returns CDR1 SGHNT and CDR2 YYREEE (reference sequence). The CDR3 loop is CASSGRRQGFTGELFF. The DNA for the CDR3 is TGTGCCAGCAGCGGTCGACGTCAGGGGTTTACCGGGGAGCTGTTTTTT. The complete variable domain, with remaining parts taken from reference TRBV5-4 and TRBJ2-2, reads ETGVTQSPTHLIKTRGQQVTLRCSSQSGHNTVSWYQQALGQGPQFIFQYYREEENGRGNFPPRFSGLQFPNYSSELNVNALELDDSALYLCASSGRRQGFTGELFFGEGSRLTVL.

The V call is TRBV5-6, the J call TRBJ2-2; 7 bases line up with TRBD2. From germline, CDR1 is SGHDT and CDR2 YYEEEE. The CDR3 sequence is 17 residues long. The V segment lost 0 bases and the J segment 4 bases; nucleotides outside the gene matches: 9. The CDR3 bases are TGTGCCAGCAGCTTGGGAGTTGCGGGAGACCGCACCGGGGAGCTGTTTTTT. Amino acids: CASSLGVAGDRTGELFF. The full variable domain, in which reference TRBV5-6 and TRBJ2-2 provide the parts outside the CDR3, is DAGVTQSPTHLIKTRGQQVTLRCSPKSGHDTVSWYQQALGQGPQFIFQYYEEEERQRGNFPDRFSGHQFPNYSSELNVNALLLGDSALYLCASSLGVAGDRTGELFFGEGSRLTVL.

The rearrangement links TRBV5-1 to TRBJ1-2; 9 nucleotides align to TRBD1. The CDR3 has 16 residues. J gave up 6 bases and V 4 bases, and 13 bases lay outside the gene matches. Germline V lookup: CDR1 SGHRS, CDR2 YFSETQ. The CDR3 sequence is CASSPVPGQGMHGYTF. In DNA form, the CDR3 reads TGCGCCAGCAGCCCCGTCCCGGGACAGGGAATGCATGGCTACACCTTC.

The genes are TRBV4-3 and TRBJ2-5; 9 bases line up with TRBD2. V lost 0 bases to trimming and J lost 0 bases; unmatched junction nucleotides: 8. The germline gives CDR1 LGHNA, CDR2 YSLEER. The CDR3 contains 18 residues. The CDR3 region is CASSQELVAGAYQETQYF. CDR3 coding DNA: TGCGCCAGCAGCCAAGAGTTAGTAGCGGGGGCGTACCAAGAGACCCAGTACTTC.

The rearrangement uses TRBV29-1 and TRBJ2-2, with 8 bases fitting TRBD1. The CDR3 consists of 13 residues. The V and J ends lost 7 bases and 1 base, in that order; junction bases with no gene match: 2. Looked up from germline, CDR1 is SQVTM and CDR2 is ANQGSEA. The CDR3 DNA follows: TGCAGCGCTGACAGGGGGAACACCGGGGAGCTGTTTTTT. Amino acid sequence: CSADRGNTGELFF.

The chain joins TRBV5-4 to TRBJ1-1; D might be TRBD1 (5 bases). Per the germline V gene, CDR1 is SGHNT and CDR2 is YYREEE (reference sequence). V was pared by 4 bases and J by 4 bases, with 14 bases between. This CDR3 is built from 14 residues. The CDR3 sequence: CASSRGSRSTEAFF. DNA for the CDR3: TGTGCCAGCAGCCGGGGGAGTCGGAGCACTGAAGCTTTCTTT.

The DNA of the CDR3 is TGTGCCAGCAGCCTCCTAGGGACAAACTCTGGAAACACCATATATTTT. Its protein is CASSLLGTNSGNTIYF. The chain carries TRBV7-2 and TRBJ1-3; D is possibly TRBD1 (6 bases). The germline gives CDR1 SGHTA, CDR2 FQGNSA. The V end was cut by 5 bases, the J end by 0 bases, with 14 bases between. The CDR3 totals 16 residues.

The chain's CDR3 is CASSLGQGSTEAFF. The DNA of the CDR3 is TGTGCCAGCAGTTTGGGACAGGGAAGCACTGAAGCTTTCTTT. V and J are TRBV6-5 and TRBJ1-1; 9 bases align to TRBD1. CDR1 and CDR2 from the germline V gene are MNHEY and SVGAGI. The ends lost 4 bases at V and 4 bases at J; junction bases unmatched: 4. The CDR3 length is 14 residues.

The V call is TRBV7-8, the J call TRBJ1-3; 7 positions match TRBD1. The CDR3 is 14 residues long. Germline values: CDR1 SGHVS, CDR2 FQNEAQ. The V and J ends lost 0 bases and 7 bases, in that order; junction bases with no gene match: 3. In nucleotides, the CDR3 is TGTGCCAGCAGCTTAGCAGGGACAGTGAACACCATATATTTT. Translated: CASSLAGTVNTIYF.

V gene TRBV5-1 combines with J gene TRBJ1-1; tentative D call: TRBD1 (6 bases). Trimming removed 2 bases from V and 8 bases from J, with 13 bases in between. The CDR3 is 13 amino acids. Germline V gene sequence: CDR1 SGHRS, CDR2 YFSETQ. The CDR3 nucleotides are TGCGCCAGCAGCTTTTCAGGGGTAGGGGAAGCTTTCTTT. This encodes CASSFSGVGEAFF. The full variable domain, its missing parts supplied by reference TRBV5-1 and TRBJ1-1, is KAGVTQTPRYLIKTRGQQVTLSCSPISGHRSVSWYQQTPGQGLQFLFEYFSETQRNKGNFPGRFSGRQFSNSRSEMNVSTLELGDSALYLCASSFSGVGEAFFGQGTRLTVV.

This clone was counted between two and nine times. The chain recombines TRBV27 with TRBJ1-5, with 11 bases matching TRBD1. This CDR3 contains 17 residues. The trim removed 5 bases at V and 6 bases at J, leaving 12 bases unmatched. The germline V gene has CDR1 MNHEY and CDR2 SMNVEV (reference sequence). CDR3 bases: TGTGCCAGCAGTGCGCTGGGACAGGGGGTAATCGGTCAGCCCCAGCATTTT. Protein: CASSALGQGVIGQPQHF.

The V call is TRBV5-6, the J call TRBJ1-2, with D perhaps matching TRBD1 (5 bases). V gave up 5 bases and J gave up 5 bases, with 19 bases separating them. Germline V lookup: CDR1 SGHDT, CDR2 YYEEEE. The length of the CDR3 is 15 residues. In DNA, the CDR3 is TGTGCCAGCAGTCCCACCGGGACTGTCCATTATGGCTACACCTTC. Its protein product is CASSPTGTVHYGYTF.

The chain is built from TRBV4-1 and TRBJ1-1, with unresolved D. Germline V gives CDR1 MGHRA, CDR2 YSYEKL. Trimming pared 4 bases from V and 1 base from J, leaving 10 bases between. CDR3 length: 14 amino acids. This CDR3 reads CASSRAAGNTEAFF. The CDR3 DNA sequence: TGCGCCAGCAGCCGAGCCGCAGGGAACACTGAAGCTTTCTTT.